This entry describes one T cell receptor (beta chain). Its antigen is unknown. RNA transcripts gave rise to amplified TCR beta CDR3 regions. TCR CDR3 regions were first amplified by RT-PCR with HTBI primers. TCRdb fed the multiplex PCR reads into MiXCR, producing one record per CDR3 protein. Altogether about 500,000 distinct CDR3 sequences are present, approximately 17% being singletons, with the ten largest covering approximately 15%. The CDR3 consists of 12 residues. The germline gives CDR1 SGHRS, CDR2 YFSETQ. V lost 4 bases to trimming and J lost 8 bases; unmatched junction nucleotides: 5. The authors obtained PBMCs from over 7.5 ml of fresh peripheral blood. This record comes from a study of T cells in Graves' hyperthyroidism and ophthalmopathy. Study context: Peripheral blood was acquired at first diagnosis, ahead of any therapy whatsoever.

Study outcomes and limitations: Most expanded thyroid clonotypes above 0.001 also appeared in blood. A median around 6.8 months before onset, the model predicted ophthalmopathy.

This clonotype was obtained from a woman aged 18-29 years with Graves' ophthalmopathy. The chain couples TRBV5-1 to TRBJ1-2; TRBD1 agrees at 7 bases. The specimen was blood. This CDR3 reads CASSTQGGGYTF. In nucleotides, the CDR3 is TGCGCCAGCAGCACCCAGGGGGGGGGCTACACCTTC.